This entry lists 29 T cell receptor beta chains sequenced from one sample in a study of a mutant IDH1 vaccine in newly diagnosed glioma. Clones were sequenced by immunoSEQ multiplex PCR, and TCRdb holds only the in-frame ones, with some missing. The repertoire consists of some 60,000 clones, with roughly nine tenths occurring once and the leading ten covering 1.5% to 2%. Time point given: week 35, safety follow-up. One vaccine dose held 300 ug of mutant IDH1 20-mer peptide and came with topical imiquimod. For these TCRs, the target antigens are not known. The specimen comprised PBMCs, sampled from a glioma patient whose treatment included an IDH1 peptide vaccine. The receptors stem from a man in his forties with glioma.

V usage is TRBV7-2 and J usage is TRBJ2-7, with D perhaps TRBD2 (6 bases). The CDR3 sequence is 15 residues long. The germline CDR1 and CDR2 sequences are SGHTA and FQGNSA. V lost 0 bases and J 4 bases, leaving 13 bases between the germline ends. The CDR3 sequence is CASSLAPGAGYEQYF. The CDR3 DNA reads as TGTGCCAGCAGCTTAGCCCCGGGAGCCGGATACGAGCAGTACTTC.

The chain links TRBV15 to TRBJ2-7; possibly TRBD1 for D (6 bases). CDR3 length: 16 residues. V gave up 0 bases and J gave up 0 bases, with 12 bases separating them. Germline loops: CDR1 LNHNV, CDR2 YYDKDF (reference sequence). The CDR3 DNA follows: TGTGCCACCAGCAGAGATTCCGGGACAAACTCCTACGAGCAGTACTTC. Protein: CATSRDSGTNSYEQYF. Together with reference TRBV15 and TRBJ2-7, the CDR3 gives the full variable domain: DAMVIQNPRYQVTQFGKPVTLSCSQTLNHNVMYWYQQKSSQAPKLLFHYYDKDFNNEADTPDNFQSRRPNTSFCFLDIRSPGLGDTAMYLCATSRDSGTNSYEQYFGPGTRLTVT.

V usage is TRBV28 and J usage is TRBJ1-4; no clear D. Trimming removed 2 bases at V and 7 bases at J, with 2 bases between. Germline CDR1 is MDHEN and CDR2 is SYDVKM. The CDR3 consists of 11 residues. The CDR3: CASSLREKLFF. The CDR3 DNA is TGTGCCAGCAGTTTACGTGAAAAACTGTTTTTT.

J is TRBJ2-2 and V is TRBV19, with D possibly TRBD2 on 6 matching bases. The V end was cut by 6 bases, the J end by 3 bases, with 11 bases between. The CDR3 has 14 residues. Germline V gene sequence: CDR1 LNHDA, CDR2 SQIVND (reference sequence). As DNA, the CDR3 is TGTGCCAGTAGGCGGGATGGGGACACCGGGGAGCTGTTTTTT. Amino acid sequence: CASRRDGDTGELFF. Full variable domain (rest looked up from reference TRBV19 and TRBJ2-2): DGGITQSPKYLFRKEGQNVTLSCEQNLNHDAMYWYRQDPGQGLRLIYYSQIVNDFQKGDIAEGYSVSREKKESFPLTVTSAQKNPTAFYLCASRRDGDTGELFFGEGSRLTVL.

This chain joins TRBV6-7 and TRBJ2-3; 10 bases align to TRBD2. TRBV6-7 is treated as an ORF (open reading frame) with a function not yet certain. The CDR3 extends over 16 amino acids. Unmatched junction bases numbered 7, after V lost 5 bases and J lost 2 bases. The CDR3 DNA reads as TGTGCCAGCAGTACAACTAGCGGGATCTACACAGATACGCAGTATTTT. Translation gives CASSTTSGIYTDTQYF.

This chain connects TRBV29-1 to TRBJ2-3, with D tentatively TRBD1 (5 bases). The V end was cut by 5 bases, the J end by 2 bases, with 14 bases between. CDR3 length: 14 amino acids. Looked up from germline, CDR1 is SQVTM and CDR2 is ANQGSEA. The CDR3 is CSVRVQGPTDTQYF. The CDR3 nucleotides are TGCAGCGTTCGGGTGCAGGGCCCCACAGATACGCAGTATTTT.

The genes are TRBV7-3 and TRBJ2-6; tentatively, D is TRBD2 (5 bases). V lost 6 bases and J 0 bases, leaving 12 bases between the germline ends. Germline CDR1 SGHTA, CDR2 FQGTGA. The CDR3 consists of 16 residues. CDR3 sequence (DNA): TGTGCCAGCAGTTCCGCGGGTAACTCTGGGGCCAACGTCCTGACTTTC. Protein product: CASSSAGNSGANVLTF.

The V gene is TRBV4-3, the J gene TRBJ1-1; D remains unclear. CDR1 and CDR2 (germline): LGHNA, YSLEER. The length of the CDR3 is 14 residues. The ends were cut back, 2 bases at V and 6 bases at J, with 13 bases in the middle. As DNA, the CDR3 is TGCGCCAGCAGCCAACAAGAGGGTCGGCCTGAAGCTTTCTTT. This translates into CASSQQEGRPEAFF.

This CDR3 is CASLGGFPNYEQYF. In nucleotides, the CDR3 is TGTGCCAGCCTAGGGGGATTTCCGAACTACGAGCAGTACTTC. This chain joins TRBV6-1 and TRBJ2-7; D perhaps matches TRBD1 (6 bases). The V end was cut by 8 bases, the J end by 3 bases, with 17 bases between. This CDR3 comprises 14 residues. Germline assignment: CDR1 MNHNS and CDR2 SASEGT.

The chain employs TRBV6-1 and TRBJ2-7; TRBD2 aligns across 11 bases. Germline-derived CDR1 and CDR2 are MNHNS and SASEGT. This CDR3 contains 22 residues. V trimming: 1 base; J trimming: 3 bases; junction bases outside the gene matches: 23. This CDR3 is CASSEVSTGGFLAGGLLYEQYF. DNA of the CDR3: TGTGCCAGCAGTGAAGTTTCGACAGGGGGGTTCCTAGCGGGAGGCCTCCTCTACGAGCAGTACTTC.

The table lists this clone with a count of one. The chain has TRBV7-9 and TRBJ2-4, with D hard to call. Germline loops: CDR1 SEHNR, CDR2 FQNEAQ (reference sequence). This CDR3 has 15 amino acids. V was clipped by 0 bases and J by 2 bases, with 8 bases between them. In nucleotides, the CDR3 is TGTGCCAGCAGCTTAGCGCTTTTGTCCAAAAACATTCAGTACTTC. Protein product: CASSLALLSKNIQYF. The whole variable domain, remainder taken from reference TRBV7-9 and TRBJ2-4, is DTGVSQNPRHKITKRGQNVTFRCDPISEHNRLYWYRQTLGQGPEFLTYFQNEAQLEKSRLLSDRFSAERPKGSFSTLEIQRTEQGDSAMYLCASSLALLSKNIQYFGAGTRLSVL.

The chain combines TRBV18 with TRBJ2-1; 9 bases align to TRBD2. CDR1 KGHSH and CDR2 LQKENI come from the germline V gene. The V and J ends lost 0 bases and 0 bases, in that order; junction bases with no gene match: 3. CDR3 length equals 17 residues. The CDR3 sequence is CASSPPPGLASYNEQFF. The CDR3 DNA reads TGTGCCAGCTCACCACCCCCGGGACTAGCCTCCTACAATGAGCAGTTCTTC.

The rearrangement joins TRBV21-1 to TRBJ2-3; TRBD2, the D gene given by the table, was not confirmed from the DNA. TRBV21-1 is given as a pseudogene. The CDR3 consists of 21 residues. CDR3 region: CASSKGRPTSEKIERTDTQYF. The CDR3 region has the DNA TGTGCCAGCAGCAAAGGGAGGCCGACTAGCGAGAAGATTGAACGAACAGATACGCAGTATTTT.

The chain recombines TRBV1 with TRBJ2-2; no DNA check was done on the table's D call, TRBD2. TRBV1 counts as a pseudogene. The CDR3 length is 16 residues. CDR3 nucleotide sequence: TGCACCAGCAGCCAAGACTACGGGAGGGGCACCGGGGAGCTGTTTTTT. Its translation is CTSSQDYGRGTGELFF.

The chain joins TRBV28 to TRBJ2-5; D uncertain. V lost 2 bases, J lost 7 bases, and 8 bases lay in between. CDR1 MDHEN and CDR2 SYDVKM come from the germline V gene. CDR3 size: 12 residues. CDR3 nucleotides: TGTGCCAGCAGTTTAGTTGGTTCGACCCAGTACTTC. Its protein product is CASSLVGSTQYF.

As DNA, the CDR3 is TGTGCCAGCAGTGACACTAGCCCAGCCTACAATGAGCAGTTCTTC. Protein: CASSDTSPAYNEQFF. The chain carries TRBV6-6 and TRBJ2-1; possible D gene TRBD2, 6 bases. This CDR3 region has 15 residues. The ends were cut back, 5 bases at V and 2 bases at J, with 13 bases in the middle. CDR1 and CDR2 from the germline V gene are MNHNY and SVGAGI (reference sequence).

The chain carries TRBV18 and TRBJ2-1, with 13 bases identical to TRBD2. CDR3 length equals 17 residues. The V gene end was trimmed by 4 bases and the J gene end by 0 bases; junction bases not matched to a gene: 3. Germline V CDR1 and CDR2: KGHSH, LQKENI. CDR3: CASSLWTSGSSYNEQFF. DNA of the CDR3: TGTGCCAGCTCACTATGGACTAGCGGGAGCTCCTACAATGAGCAGTTCTTC.

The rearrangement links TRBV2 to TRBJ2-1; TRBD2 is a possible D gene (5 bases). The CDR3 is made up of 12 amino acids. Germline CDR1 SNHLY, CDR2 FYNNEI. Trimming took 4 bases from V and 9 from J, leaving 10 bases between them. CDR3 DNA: TGTGCCAGCAGTGTGCTAGCTGGTGAGCAGTTCTTC. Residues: CASSVLAGEQFF.

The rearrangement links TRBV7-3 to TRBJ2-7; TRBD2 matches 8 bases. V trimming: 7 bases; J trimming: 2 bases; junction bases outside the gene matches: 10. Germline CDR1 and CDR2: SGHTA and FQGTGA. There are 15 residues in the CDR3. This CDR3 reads CASTPRSGGTYEQYF. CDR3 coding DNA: TGTGCCAGCACCCCTCGGAGCGGGGGCACCTACGAGCAGTACTTC.

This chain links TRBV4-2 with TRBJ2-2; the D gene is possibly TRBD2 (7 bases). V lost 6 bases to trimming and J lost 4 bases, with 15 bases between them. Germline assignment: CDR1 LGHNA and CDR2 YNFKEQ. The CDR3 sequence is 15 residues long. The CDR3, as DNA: TGTGCCAGCAGAACCAGGGGAGGGGGCACCGGGGAGCTGTTTTTT. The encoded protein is CASRTRGGGTGELFF.

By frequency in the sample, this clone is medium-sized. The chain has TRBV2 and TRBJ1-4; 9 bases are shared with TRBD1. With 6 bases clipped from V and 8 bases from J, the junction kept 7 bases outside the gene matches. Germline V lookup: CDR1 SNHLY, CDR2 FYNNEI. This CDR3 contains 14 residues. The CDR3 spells CASRRDREGEKLFF. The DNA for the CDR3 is TGTGCCAGCAGACGGGACAGGGAAGGGGAAAAACTGTTTTTT.

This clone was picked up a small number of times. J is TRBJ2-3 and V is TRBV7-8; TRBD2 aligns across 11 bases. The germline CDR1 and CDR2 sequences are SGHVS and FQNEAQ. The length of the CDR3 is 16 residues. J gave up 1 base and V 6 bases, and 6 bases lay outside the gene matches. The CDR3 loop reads CASRRGTSGGTDTQYF. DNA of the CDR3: TGTGCCAGCAGGCGAGGGACTAGCGGAGGCACAGATACGCAGTATTTT.

For the CDR3, the DNA is TGTGCCAGCAGCCAACCTGGGACAGTCTCTGGAAACACCATATATTTT. Protein sequence: CASSQPGTVSGNTIYF. This chain links TRBV5-4 with TRBJ1-3; 7 bases match TRBD1. The CDR3 is 16 residues long. V was clipped by 4 bases and J by 0 bases; unmatched bases: 7. Per the germline V gene, CDR1 is SGHNT and CDR2 is YYREEE (reference sequence).

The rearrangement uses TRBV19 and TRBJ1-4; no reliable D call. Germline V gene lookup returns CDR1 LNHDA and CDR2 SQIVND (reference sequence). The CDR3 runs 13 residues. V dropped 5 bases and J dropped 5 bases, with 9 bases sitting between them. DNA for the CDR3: TGTGCCAGTAGTCAACGGGAGAATGAAAAACTGTTTTTT. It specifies CASSQRENEKLFF.

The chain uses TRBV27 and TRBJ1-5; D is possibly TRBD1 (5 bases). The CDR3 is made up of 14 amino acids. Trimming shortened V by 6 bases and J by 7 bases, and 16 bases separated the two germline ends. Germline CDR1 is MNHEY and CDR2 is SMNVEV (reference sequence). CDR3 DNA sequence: TGTGCCAGCAGGGCCCAGGGACGGCGGCAGCCCCAGCATTTT. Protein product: CASRAQGRRQPQHF.

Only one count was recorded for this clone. This CDR3 is CASSPPRSGAAGANVLTF. The CDR3 nucleotides read TGTGCCAGCTCACCACCCCGGTCCGGCGCCGCTGGGGCCAACGTCCTGACTTTC. The chain joins TRBV18 to TRBJ2-6; the D is unclear. Germline V gene lookup returns CDR1 KGHSH and CDR2 LQKENI. Trimming removed 0 bases from V and 2 bases from J, with 14 bases in between. This CDR3 region has 18 residues. Variable domain in full (rest from reference TRBV18 and TRBJ2-6): NAGVMQNPRHLVRRRGQEARLRCSPMKGHSHVYWYRQLPEEGLKFMVYLQKENIIDESGMPKERFSAEFPKEGPSILRIQQVVRGDSAAYFCASSPPRSGAAGANVLTFGAGSRLTVL.

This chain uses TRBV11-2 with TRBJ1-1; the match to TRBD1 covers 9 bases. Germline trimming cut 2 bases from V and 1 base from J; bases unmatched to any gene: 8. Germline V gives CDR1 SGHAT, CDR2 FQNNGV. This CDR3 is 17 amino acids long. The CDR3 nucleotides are TGTGCCAGCAGCTTACTGGGTCAGGGACAGGGGAACACTGAAGCTTTCTTT. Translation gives CASSLLGQGQGNTEAFF.

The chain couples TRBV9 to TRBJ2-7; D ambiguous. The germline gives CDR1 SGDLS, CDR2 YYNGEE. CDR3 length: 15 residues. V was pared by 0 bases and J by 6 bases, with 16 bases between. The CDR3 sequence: CASSVGSRKSTEQYF. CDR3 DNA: TGTGCCAGCAGCGTAGGGAGCAGAAAGTCCACCGAGCAGTACTTC.

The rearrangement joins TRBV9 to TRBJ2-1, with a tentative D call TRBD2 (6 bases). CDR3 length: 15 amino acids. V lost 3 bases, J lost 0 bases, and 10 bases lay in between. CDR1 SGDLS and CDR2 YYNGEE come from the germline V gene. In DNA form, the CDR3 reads TGTGCCAGCAGCGGGGGACTTAGCTCCTACAATGAGCAGTTCTTC. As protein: CASSGGLSSYNEQFF.